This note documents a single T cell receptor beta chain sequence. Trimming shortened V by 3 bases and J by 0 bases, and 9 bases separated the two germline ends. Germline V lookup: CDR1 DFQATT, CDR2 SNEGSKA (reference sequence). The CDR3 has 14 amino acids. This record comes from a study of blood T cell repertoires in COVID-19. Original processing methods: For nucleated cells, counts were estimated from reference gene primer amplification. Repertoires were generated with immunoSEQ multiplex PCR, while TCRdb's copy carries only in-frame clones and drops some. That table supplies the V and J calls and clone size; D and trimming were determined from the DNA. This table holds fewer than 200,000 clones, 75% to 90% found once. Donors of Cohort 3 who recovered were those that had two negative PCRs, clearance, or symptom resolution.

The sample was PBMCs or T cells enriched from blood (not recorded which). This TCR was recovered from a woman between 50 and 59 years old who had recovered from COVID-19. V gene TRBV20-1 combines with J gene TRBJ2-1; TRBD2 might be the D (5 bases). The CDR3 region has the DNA TGCAGTGCTAGTAGCGAGAGCTCCTACAATGAGCAGTTCTTC. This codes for CSASSESSYNEQFF.